This T cell receptor beta chain appears in the sequencing data of a study of blood T cell repertoires in COVID-19. The CDR3 runs to 13 residues. The germline gives CDR1 GTSNPN, CDR2 SVGIG (reference sequence). The junction had 4 bases not matched to a gene; V was cut back by 4 bases and J by 2 bases. Assay used: immunoSEQ multiplex PCR; TCRdb lists only in-frame clones, some missing. The data hold over 40,000 clones, with approximately 83% observed a single time. The TCR sequence derives from a woman of 80 years or more with acute or convalescent COVID-19. The V and J genes are TRBV30 and TRBJ1-2, with 7 bases fitting TRBD1. The sample was peripheral blood. The CDR3 sequence is CAWMPGQNYGYTF. The CDR3 DNA reads TGTGCCTGGATGCCGGGACAGAACTATGGCTACACCTTC.